The clone carrying this TCR beta chain was detected only once. Its antigen is currently unknown. The record originates from a study of T cell responses to AZD1222 COVID-19 vaccine. The repertoire was sequenced with immunoSEQ multiplex PCR; TCRdb's copy has only in-frame clones and lacks some. In the table there are approximately 100,000 clones, about 87% of which are singletons. Study-wide results and caveats: Just six AZD1222 recipients were seropositive at baseline. A reported finding is that nearly half of spike-specific TCRs target unmutated variant regions. Spike-specific TCR breadth and depth rose after two AZD1222 doses.

V lost 1 base and J lost 4; bases outside the gene matches: 3. From germline, CDR1 is LGHDT and CDR2 YNNKEL (reference sequence). The CDR3 totals 14 residues. This TCR was sampled from an adult in good health. The rearrangement uses TRBV3-1 (or the pseudogene TRBV3-2) and TRBJ1-2, with 7 bases matching TRBD1. Material: peripheral blood, obtained on day 0 of AZD1222 vaccination. The CDR3 coding sequence is TGTGCCAGCAGCCAAGGCCGGGACAGCTATGGCTACACCTTC. Translation: CASSQGRDSYGYTF.